This TCR beta chain was observed in a study of T cells after yellow fever vaccination. Study outcomes and limitations: A small share of clonotypes appeared in both CD4 and CD8 compartments. Repertoires sorted by FACS could include abundant clonotypes that are contaminants from the bulk population.

The study made its TCR cDNA through 5'RACE template switching. That step introduced a universal primer site along with UMIs. Via MiXCR, TCRdb re-called the 5' RACE reads, giving one row per CDR3 protein. The sample consists of roughly 120,000 distinct CDR3 sequences, 7.2% of them appearing once. This clonotype was observed a handful of times. The antigen is not known. V was pared by 4 bases and J by 6 bases, with 8 bases of the junction left unmatched. Germline-derived CDR1 and CDR2 are SGHRS and YFSETQ. This CDR3 has 15 amino acids. The chain is built from TRBV5-1 and TRBJ2-7; 12 nucleotides agree with TRBD1. The receptor was derived from a young man who received the YFV17D yellow fever vaccine. The source material was CD4+ T cells sorted from PBMCs, sampled about 41 days after the first yellow fever vaccination. The CDR3 nucleotides are TGCGCCAGCAGCCCCCGGGACAGGGGGCGAGTCGAGCAGTACTTC. Its protein is CASSPRDRGRVEQYF.